This T cell receptor beta chain was identified in a study of regulatory T cells in long-lasting Graves disease. Study-level findings and limits: TRBV28, TRBJ1-2 and TRBJ2-5 were segments that persistent disease favored. TCR diversity in persistent Graves' patients was below that of newly diagnosed ones.

In building TCR beta libraries, iRepertoire HTBI primers were used together with Arm-PCR of CDR3 regions. TCRdb itself ran the multiplex PCR reads through MiXCR, one entry per CDR3 protein. The table shows approximately 360,000 distinct CDR3 sequences, with about 23% occurring only once. The germline CDR1 and CDR2 sequences are SGHAT and FQNNGV. V lost 5 bases and J 4 bases, leaving 9 bases between the germline ends. CDR3 length: 13 amino acids. In its sample, this clonotype was seen many times. The antigen is not known. Specified time point: persistent/refractory GD, antithyroid drugs over 5 years with positive TRAb. The TCR library was made from RNA that had been extracted from PBMCs in TRIzol. The authors drew around 9 milliliters of peripheral blood into EDTA tubes.

The chain recombines TRBV11-2 with TRBJ1-3, with D uncertain. The TCR originated in a woman aged 40 to 49 with Graves disease. The specimen was peripheral blood mononuclear cells (PBMCs), collected when the disease was refractory, from a patient treated with antithyroid drugs. The CDR3 is CASSTPRGNTIYF. DNA of the CDR3: TGTGCCAGCAGCACCCCTCGGGGAAACACCATATATTTT.